This T cell receptor (beta chain) comes out of a study of T cell responses to AZD1222 COVID-19 vaccine (dated by TCRdb to the early 2020s). For context, the study as a whole: Because spike-specific TCR depth and breadth did not differ between the two schedules, AZD1222 recipients who got a second dose at roughly 4 weeks were pooled with those who got a second dose at roughly 12 weeks. Enrollment into the trials was organized by age into subgroups of 18-55, 56-69 and 70-plus years, and those subgroups contained roughly 150, 30 and 60 TCR-sequenced participants, respectively. A total of just over 230 trial participants underwent TCR sequencing, of whom under 220 had received two doses of AZD1222 and 26 had received two doses of the MenACWY control vaccine.

Broad study findings and their caveats: A significant rise in spike-specific TCR breadth and depth was observed after two AZD1222 doses relative to day 0 and relative to MenACWY recipients. Only five to seven AZD1222 recipients were SARS-CoV-2 seropositive at baseline, limiting conclusions about previously exposed vaccinees. Vaccine-associated CD4 TCRs spanned the whole spike protein, with dominant responses in regions 160-218 and 743-854. Reportedly, close to half of the unique spike-specific TCRs recognized epitopes lying outside the regions that are mutated in the B.1.351 and B.1.1.7 variants. The 56-69-year group was small, and its depth increase did not reach significance, likely because of low power. Most participants were white British and females outnumbered males, and the authors suggested that clonal diversity may have been underestimated. No day 14 peak-response samples were available, so repertoires were characterized only after the peak T cell response.

Reading from cysteine to phenylalanine, the CDR3 counts 15 amino acids. The DNA shown is the 45-base CDR3, in frame from base 1. V is cut by 5 bases and J by 5 bases, and the space between the germline ends is 18 bases. Taken from the germline V gene, the CDR1 and CDR2 loops are MNHEY and SVGAGI. As to this clone: No cognate antigen has been identified for it. Base quality data are lacking; no much larger clone is found one base away.

The CDR3 regions of human TCRbeta chains were subjected to immunosequencing. In the authors' own workflow: TCRs in the repertoires were matched against a reference library of SARS-CoV-2-specific TCRs that had been generated with the MIRA antigen-specificity platform. Breadth meant the fraction of unique TCRs that were SARS-CoV-2-associated, whereas depth meant the fraction of total T cells that were SARS-CoV-2-associated. Each spike-specific TCR was assigned to its reactive spike region and to a CD4 or CD8 class using the MIRA data. Log10-transformed breadth and depth values were compared by one-way ANOVA with Sidak's multiple comparisons tests. TCRdb obtained this table from immuneACCESS and retained in-frame rearrangements with V and J assigned. These tables miss some clones; where compared with another copy, unresolved V genes account for less than half of the shortfall, and the remainder is unexplained. V and J calls plus clone size are reproduced from that table; the DNA served to infer D and trimming. Counted in this sample were 95,000 to 150,000 clones; 85% to 90% of them appeared once. The ten most abundant clones make up roughly 4% of the sample.

This specimen's time point label, interpreted: baseline before first vaccination. Samples from vaccinated people were obtained from the UK trials COV001 and COV002, which included a single-blind randomized controlled phase 2/3 trial of AZD1222 (ChAdOx1 nCoV-19) in healthy adults. Trial participant PBMC samples were collected at day 0 and day 28 after the second dose for TCRbeta chain sequencing. The clonotype was recovered from an adult in good health. The sample here was peripheral blood, taken on day 0 of AZD1222 vaccination. The chain joins TRBV6-5 to TRBJ1-1; possibly the D gene is TRBD1, per 5 matching bases. CDR3 reads: CASSQHFGGGTEAFF. The nucleotide sequence reads as follows: TGTGCCAGCAGTCAACACTTCGGGGGTGGGACTGAAGCTTTCTTT.